Listed here are 10 T cell receptor beta chains from one sample, sequenced in a study of cytomegalovirus exposure and HLA in healthy donors. The PCR used 60 Vbeta and 13 Jbeta primers. Using immunoSEQ multiplex PCR, the repertoire was profiled, and TCRdb retains in-frame clones only, with some absent. There are some 210,000 clones in the sample; around 86% occur only once, and 9.5% to 13% lies in the top ten. The sequenced sample was PBMCs. All receptors derive from a woman in her forties or fifties in good health and CMV-seropositive.

The rearrangement links TRBV9 to TRBJ2-5; maybe TRBD1 (6 bases). The CDR3 length is 14 residues. The germline V and J ends were trimmed by 3 bases and 3 bases, with 12 bases remaining between them. Germline V gives CDR1 SGDLS, CDR2 YYNGEE. The CDR3 region is CASSAGAAKETQYF. Here the CDR3 DNA reads TGTGCCAGCAGCGCAGGGGCGGCTAAAGAGACCCAGTACTTC. Using reference TRBV9 and TRBJ2-5 for the parts outside the CDR3, the full variable domain is DSGVTQTPKHLITATGQRVTLRCSPRSGDLSVYWYQQSLDQGLQFLIQYYNGEERAKGNILERFSAQQFPDLHSELNLSSLELGDSALYFCASSAGAAKETQYFGPGTRLLVL.

The sample holds a few counts of this clone. The genes are TRBV4-3 and TRBJ1-6; weak D call: TRBD1 (6 bases). The V gene lost 1 base and the J gene lost 4 bases, with 14 bases spanning the gap. CDR3 length equals 17 residues. Germline CDR1 and CDR2: LGHNA and YSLEER. The CDR3 sequence: CASSQGPSGHYNSPLHF. Written as DNA, the CDR3 is TGCGCCAGCAGCCAAGGGCCCTCGGGACATTATAATTCACCCCTCCACTTT.

The V gene is TRBV27, the J gene TRBJ1-6, with a tentative D call TRBD1 (6 bases). Germline CDR1 and CDR2: MNHEY and SMNVEV (reference sequence). This CDR3 is built from 13 residues. V was trimmed by 9 bases and J by 8 bases, leaving 14 bases between them. The CDR3 spells CASGRDTDSPLHF. The CDR3 DNA follows: TGTGCCAGTGGAAGGGACACCGATTCACCCCTCCACTTT.

This rearrangement joins TRBV6-5 to TRBJ2-7; TRBD1 aligns across 7 bases. The CDR3 contains 14 residues. J lost 1 base, V lost 6 bases, and 6 bases had no gene match. CDR1 is MNHEY and CDR2 is SVGAGI in the germline V gene. CDR3 residues: CASRPTGVSYEQYF. In DNA form, the CDR3 reads TGTGCCAGCAGGCCCACAGGGGTGTCCTACGAGCAGTACTTC.

The chain has TRBV25-1 and TRBJ1-1, with D maybe TRBD1 (6 bases). The CDR3 has 12 amino acids. V lost 10 bases and J 1 base, leaving 10 bases between the germline ends. Germline values: CDR1 MGHDK, CDR2 SYGVNS. CDR3 amino acids: CATQGTNTEAFF. CDR3 sequence (DNA): TGTGCCACCCAGGGGACGAACACTGAAGCTTTCTTT.

This chain connects TRBV15 to TRBJ2-3; 10 bases agree with TRBD1. V was pared by 1 base and J by 4 bases, with 5 bases of the junction left unmatched. The CDR3 length is 16 residues. Germline V CDR1 and CDR2: LNHNV, YYDKDF (reference sequence). The CDR3 bases are TGTGCCACCAGCAGAGGAATCGGACAGGGGGCAGATACGCAGTATTTT. Its protein is CATSRGIGQGADTQYF. Filled out from reference TRBV15 and TRBJ2-3, the complete variable domain reads DAMVIQNPRYQVTQFGKPVTLSCSQTLNHNVMYWYQQKSSQAPKLLFHYYDKDFNNEADTPDNFQSRRPNTSFCFLDIRSPGLGDTAMYLCATSRGIGQGADTQYFGPGTRLTVL.

V gene TRBV28 combines with J gene TRBJ2-7; D is perhaps TRBD2 (6 bases). CDR1 and CDR2 (germline): MDHEN, SYDVKM. This CDR3 is 14 amino acids long. V lost 5 bases and J 5 bases, leaving 16 bases between the germline ends. The CDR3 DNA is TGTGCCAGCAGTAAGCCAGGGACTTCCCACGAGCAGTACTTC. Its protein product is CASSKPGTSHEQYF.

This clone was seen a few times. The gene calls are TRBV6-6 and TRBJ2-3; D is uncertain. The CDR3 is 15 amino acids. The ends were cut back, 4 bases at V and 0 bases at J, with 11 bases in the middle. Germline assignment: CDR1 MNHNY and CDR2 SVGAGI (reference sequence). CDR3: CASSSYMSSTDTQYF. CDR3 nucleotides: TGTGCCAGCAGTTCCTATATGAGTAGCACAGATACGCAGTATTTT.

The J gene is TRBJ1-4, the V gene TRBV21-1; the D call of TRBD1 is as the table states it, not checked on the DNA. TRBV21-1 is assigned pseudogene status. The CDR3 totals 18 residues. The CDR3 loop reads CASSKTAGWLYCNEKLFF. The CDR3 region has the DNA TGTGCCAGCAGCAAAACGGCAGGGTGGTTGTATTGTAATGAAAAACTGTTTTTT.

This clone was seen more than once but under ten times. The rearrangement links TRBV7-2 to TRBJ2-7; possible D gene TRBD1, 5 bases. From germline, CDR1 is SGHTA and CDR2 FQGNSA. The length of the CDR3 is 13 residues. Trimming left V 6 bases short and J 5 bases short, with 14 bases between. CDR3 in amino acids: CASRSAQGDEQYF. CDR3 nucleotide sequence: TGTGCCAGCAGATCGGCTCAGGGCGACGAGCAGTACTTC.